These T cell receptor beta chains were read from a single sample in a study of blood T cells in healthy people across ages. TCRdb re-called the 5' RACE reads through MiXCR, storing one row per CDR3 protein. The table shows more than 700,000 distinct CDR3 sequences, with 46% occurring only once. The sample consisted of blood. The receptors were gathered from a man older than 75 in good health. The conserved cysteine and the conserved F or W are not part of the CDR3 here. Each record gives: CDR3 length, V gene, D gene, CDR3 protein. A D gene is named only where the DNA matches it firmly.

>13|TRBV15|NA
ATSREVGDTGELF
>13|TRBV20-1|NA
SARWVGAPGNEQF
>13|TRBV25-1|TRBD1
ASSAPGTGVNEQF
>12|TRBV4-3|NA
ASSQEGWDYEQY
>18|TRBV25-1|TRBD2
ASSESPSASGRSKYNEQF
>14|TRBV20-1|TRBD1
SARFAGGPFNEKLF
>13|TRBV7-9|TRBD2
ASSPSGSSYNEQF
>13|TRBV7-2|NA
ASSLGHSDHNEQF
>11|TRBV12-3/TRBV12-4|NA
ASRTPGVYGYT
>11|TRBV12-3/TRBV12-4|NA
ASSSTAFYEQY
>12|TRBV20-1|NA
SASTGLSSYEQY
>11|TRBV29-1|NA
SVEAGGKKTQY
>9|TRBV6-5|NA
ASSRDQTQY
>12|TRBV5-1|NA
ASSLIASNYGYT
>13|TRBV20-1|TRBD2
SATTTSGISDTQY
>13|TRBV27|NA
ASRPRVRVSNEQY
>13|TRBV7-2|NA
ASSLTSGDQETQF